The rows below give T cell receptor beta chains drawn from one sample of a study of blood T cell repertoires in COVID-19. TCRdb's table, derived via immunoSEQ multiplex PCR, lists solely in-frame clones and lacks some. Of roughly 40,000 clones in the sample, roughly 76% were seen once. Sequencing was carried out using peripheral blood. The receptor set was obtained from a man between 65 and 80 years old with active or convalescent COVID-19. Both conserved end residues are part of each CDR3. The D gene is left open where the match is weak. Clone sizes are given selectively: once, few, many, or a class where the clone is expanded.

TRBV30	TRBD1	NA	TRBJ2-3	CAWTETGSMDTQYF	TGTGCCTGGACCGAGACAGGGAGTATGGATACGCAGTATTTT
TRBV25-1	TRBD1	NA	TRBJ1-1	CASSPTDRGFTEAFF	TGTGCCAGCAGTCCAACAGACAGGGGGTTCACTGAAGCTTTCTTT
TRBV5-6	NA	NA	TRBJ1-5	CASSSMAQYDQPQHF	TGTGCCAGCAGCTCAATGGCCCAGTATGATCAGCCCCAGCATTTT
TRBV6-1	TRBD1	NA	TRBJ1-2	CASSEMSGGRRGYTF	TGTGCCAGCAGTGAAATGTCAGGGGGACGACGTGGCTACACCTTC
TRBV5-4	NA	NA	TRBJ2-5	CASSGWEARETQYF	TGTGCCAGCAGCGGGTGGGAGGCCCGAGAGACCCAGTACTTC
TRBV9	NA	NA	TRBJ2-1	CASSVSVHEQFF	TGTGCCAGCAGCGTATCGGTCCATGAGCAGTTCTTC
TRBV12-3/TRBV12-4	NA	NA	TRBJ1-2	CASSFGGEGGYTF	TGTGCCAGCAGTTTTGGGGGGGAGGGTGGCTACACCTTC
TRBV5-6	TRBD2	NA	TRBJ2-3	CASSLAGGASTDTQYF	TGTGCCAGCAGCTTGGCGGGGGGGGCTAGCACAGATACGCAGTATTTT
TRBV9	NA	NA	TRBJ1-3	CASSVGGGADSGNTIYF	TGTGCCAGCAGCGTAGGAGGGGGGGCAGACTCTGGAAACACCATATATTTT
TRBV6-5	TRBD1	NA	TRBJ1-6	CASLDRGNSPLHF	TGTGCCAGCCTAGACAGGGGGAATTCACCCCTCCACTTT
TRBV27	TRBD2	NA	TRBJ2-1	CASSWLAGGNEQFF	TGTGCCAGCAGTTGGCTAGCGGGGGGTAATGAGCAGTTCTTC
TRBV5-5	NA	NA	TRBJ2-7	CASSFLETVYEQYF	TGTGCCAGCAGCTTTCTGGAGACAGTCTACGAGCAGTACTTC
TRBV7-9	TRBD1	NA	TRBJ1-2	CASSRFPDREADGYTF	TGTGCCAGCAGCCGCTTTCCGGACAGGGAGGCTGATGGCTACACCTTC
TRBV13	TRBD1	NA	TRBJ2-1	CASSLDRLLFF	TGTGCCAGCAGCTTGGACAGGTTACTGTTCTTC
TRBV2	TRBD2	NA	TRBJ2-7	CASSESGREQYF	TGTGCCAGCAGTGAAAGCGGGAGGGAGCAGTACTTC
TRBV2	NA	NA	TRBJ1-4	CASRARAGATNEKLFF	TGTGCCAGCAGAGCCAGGGCAGGGGCAACTAATGAAAAACTGTTTTTT
TRBV7-2	NA	once	TRBJ2-2	CASSPTTGELFF	TGTGCCAGCAGCCCTACCACCGGGGAGCTGTTTTTT
TRBV11-1	NA	medium-sized	TRBJ2-3	CASSLVGGAVTDTQYF	TGTGCCAGCAGCTTAGTAGGTGGGGCAGTCACAGATACGCAGTATTTT
TRBV5-8	NA	NA	TRBJ1-2	CASSLNPTANYGYTF	TGTGCCAGCAGCTTGAATCCGACAGCTAACTATGGCTACACCTTC
TRBV2	TRBD1	NA	TRBJ2-7	CASTEQGALYEQYF	TGTGCCAGCACCGAACAGGGGGCGCTTTACGAGCAGTACTTC